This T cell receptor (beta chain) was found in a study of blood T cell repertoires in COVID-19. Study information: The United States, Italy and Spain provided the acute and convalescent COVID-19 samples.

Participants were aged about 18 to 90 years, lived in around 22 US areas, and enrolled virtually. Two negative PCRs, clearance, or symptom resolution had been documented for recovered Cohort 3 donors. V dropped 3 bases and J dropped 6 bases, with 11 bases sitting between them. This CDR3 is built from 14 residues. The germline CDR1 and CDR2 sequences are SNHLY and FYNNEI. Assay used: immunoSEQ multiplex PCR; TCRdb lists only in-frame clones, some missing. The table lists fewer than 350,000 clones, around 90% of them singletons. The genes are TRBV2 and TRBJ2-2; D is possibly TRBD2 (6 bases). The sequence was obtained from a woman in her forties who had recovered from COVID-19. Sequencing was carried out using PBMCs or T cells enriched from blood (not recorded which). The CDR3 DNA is TGTGCCAGCAGTGATCATGGGGAGGCCGGGGAGCTGTTTTTT. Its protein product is CASSDHGEAGELFF.